This entry lists 32 T cell receptor beta chains sequenced from one sample in a study of blood T cell repertoires in COVID-19. Libraries were prepared by immunoSEQ multiplex PCR; TCRdb keeps only in-frame clonotypes and omits some of them. The table includes 310,000 or so clones, around 82% detected once. The specimen sequenced was peripheral blood. The source is a woman in her forties or fifties with acute or convalescent COVID-19.

This chain uses TRBV7-2 with TRBJ2-1; TRBD2 aligns across 9 bases. The germline CDR1 and CDR2 sequences are SGHTA and FQGNSA. J gave up 12 bases and V 5 bases, and 5 bases lay outside the gene matches. This CDR3 has 12 residues. CDR3 protein: CASSIEAGGQFF. CDR3 bases: TGTGCCAGCAGCATCGAAGCGGGAGGGCAGTTCTTC.

The gene calls are TRBV2 and TRBJ2-1; the match to TRBD1 covers 10 bases. The CDR3 has 14 residues. Looked up from germline, CDR1 is SNHLY and CDR2 is FYNNEI. The J segment lost 2 bases and the V segment lost 8 bases, leaving 3 bases of the junction unmatched. CDR3 region: CASLGTGAYNEQFF. CDR3 sequence (DNA): TGTGCCAGCTTAGGGACAGGGGCCTACAATGAGCAGTTCTTC.

This clone was recorded once. The chain couples TRBV12-3 or TRBV12-4 to TRBJ2-7; 7 bases are shared with TRBD1. This CDR3 is built from 13 residues. The trim removed 5 bases at V and 5 bases at J, leaving 6 bases unmatched. CDR3 bases: TGTGCCAGCAGTAGAACAGGGGCTCACGAGCAGTACGTC. Translating it yields CASSRTGAHEQYV.

The chain is built from TRBV30 and TRBJ2-7; tentative D call: TRBD1 (6 bases). This CDR3 is 13 amino acids long. V dropped 2 bases and J dropped 1 base, with 9 bases sitting between them. CDR1 and CDR2 from the germline V gene are GTSNPN and SVGIG (reference sequence). CDR3 sequence: CAWSPGQSYEQYV. Written as DNA, the CDR3 is TGTGCCTGGAGTCCGGGACAATCCTACGAGCAGTACGTC.

The chain uses TRBV3-1 (or the pseudogene TRBV3-2) and TRBJ1-6; unclear D gene. The CDR3 is 14 residues long. V lost 0 bases to trimming and J lost 10 bases, with 10 bases between them. Looked up from germline, CDR1 is LGHDT and CDR2 is YNNKEL (reference sequence). As DNA, the CDR3 is TGTGCCAGCAGCCAAGATTGGCTAGGCTCACCCCTCCACTTT. This codes for CASSQDWLGSPLHF.

V is TRBV3-1 (or the pseudogene TRBV3-2) and J is TRBJ2-5, with TRBD1 matching over 8 bases. CDR3 length: 14 amino acids. Germline values: CDR1 LGHDT, CDR2 YNNKEL (reference sequence). The junction had 6 bases not matched to a gene; V was cut back by 4 bases and J by 5 bases. Here the CDR3 reads CASSRRTGTETQYF. DNA of the CDR3: TGTGCCAGCAGCCGCCGGACAGGGACCGAGACCCAGTACTTC.

J is TRBJ1-4 and V is TRBV7-9; D is uncertain. Trimming removed 1 base from V and 6 bases from J, with 12 bases in between. Germline V gene data show CDR1 as SEHNR and CDR2 as FQNEAQ (reference sequence). The CDR3 sequence is 15 residues long. The CDR3 sequence is CASSLGRSRDEKLFF. Here the CDR3 DNA reads TGTGCCAGCAGCTTAGGTCGGAGTCGGGATGAAAAACTGTTTTTT.

This chain links TRBV4-3 with TRBJ2-1; 7 bases map to TRBD2. The trim removed 1 base at V and 0 bases at J, leaving 6 bases unmatched. The CDR3 spans 17 residues. CDR1 LGHNA and CDR2 YSLEER come from the germline V gene. CDR3 protein: CASSQGRDYHSYNEQFF. The CDR3 nucleotides are TGCGCCAGCAGCCAAGGCCGGGACTATCACTCCTACAATGAGCAGTTCTTC.

The rearrangement uses TRBV6-6 and TRBJ2-5; possibly TRBD2 for D (6 bases). The CDR3 has 11 residues. The germline CDR1 and CDR2 sequences are MNHNY and SVGAGI (reference sequence). V was cut by 8 bases and J by 5 bases, with 9 bases left in between. CDR3 DNA: TGTGCCAGCGGGGGGTGGGAGACCCAGTACTTC. Protein sequence: CASGGWETQYF.

The J gene is TRBJ1-3, the V gene TRBV7-9; 10 positions match TRBD1. The length of the CDR3 is 18 residues. Trimming took 5 bases from V and 3 from J; bases not matched to a gene: 13. Germline V gene lookup returns CDR1 SEHNR and CDR2 FQNEAQ (reference sequence). This CDR3 is CASSRIKSGQGIGNTIYF. In DNA, the CDR3 is TGTGCCAGCAGCCGCATCAAATCGGGACAGGGGATTGGAAACACCATATATTTT.

The chain employs TRBV12-5 and TRBJ2-7, with 7 bases that match TRBD2. The CDR3 contains 15 residues. V shed 1 base and J 3 bases; nucleotides not matched to a gene: 6. Germline CDR1 and CDR2: LGHNT and FRNRAP. CDR3 coding DNA: TGTGCTAGTGGTTTGGGGGCTAGCGGAAACTACGAGCAGTACTTC. Its translation is CASGLGASGNYEQYF.

The chain links TRBV6-5 to TRBJ2-7; 8 positions match TRBD1. Germline CDR1 MNHEY, CDR2 SVGAGI. There are 13 residues in the CDR3. V shed 6 bases, J shed 3 bases, and the junction held 4 bases outside the gene matches. In DNA, the CDR3 is TGTGCCAGCAGGACAGGGGTGATCTACGAGCAGTACGTC. Amino acid sequence: CASRTGVIYEQYV.

V gene TRBV15 combines with J gene TRBJ1-4; 12 positions agree with TRBD1. The ends lost 6 bases at V and 3 bases at J; junction bases unmatched: 11. CDR1 LNHNV and CDR2 YYDKDF come from the germline V gene (reference sequence). CDR3 size: 18 residues. CDR3 protein: CATRTGTGGRVANEKLFF. Here the CDR3 DNA reads TGTGCCACCAGAACCGGGACAGGGGGCAGGGTAGCTAATGAAAAACTGTTTTTT.

V gene TRBV11-2 combines with J gene TRBJ1-2; weak D call: TRBD1 (6 bases). Trimming took 6 bases from V and 0 from J, leaving 26 bases between them. Looked up from germline, CDR1 is SGHAT and CDR2 is FQNNGV. The CDR3 length is 19 residues. The CDR3 DNA is TGTGCCAGCAGACCCCTTTTGAATTACGGGACACCGCCTAACTATGGCTACACCTTC. Protein: CASRPLLNYGTPPNYGYTF. Full variable domain (remainder filled in from reference TRBV11-2 and TRBJ1-2): EAGVAQSPRYKIIEKRQSVAFWCNPISGHATLYWYQQILGQGPKLLIQFQNNGVVDDSQLPKDRFSAERLKGVDSTLKIQPAKLEDSAVYLCASRPLLNYGTPPNYGYTFGSGTRLTVV.

V is TRBV2 and J is TRBJ1-1; D may be TRBD1 (5 bases). CDR1 and CDR2 from the germline V gene are SNHLY and FYNNEI. Trimming stripped 7 bases from V and 5 bases from J, with 14 bases between. This CDR3 contains 13 residues. For the CDR3, the DNA is TGTGCCAGCACCGAAGGGGTTCTTACTGAAGCTTTCTTT. It yields the protein CASTEGVLTEAFF.

V gene TRBV18 combines with J gene TRBJ2-7, with 9 bases that match TRBD2. CDR3 size: 15 residues. After removal of 5 bases from V and 4 bases from J, the junction contained 9 bases not matched to a gene. Germline CDR1 reads KGHSH; CDR2 reads LQKENI. The CDR3 nucleotides are TGTGCCAGCTCAATAACCGGGACTAGCTTGTACGAGCAGTACTTC. Its protein product is CASSITGTSLYEQYF.

The chain carries TRBV18 and TRBJ2-2, with a tentative D call TRBD2 (5 bases). The CDR3 spans 13 residues. CDR1 KGHSH and CDR2 LQKENI come from the germline V gene. The V end lost 6 bases, the J end lost 2 bases, and 7 bases lay between the germline ends. The CDR3 region has the DNA TGTGCCAGCTCCCGGGAAAACACCGGGGAGCTGTTTTTT. This translates into CASSRENTGELFF.

The table lists this clone with a few counts. V gene TRBV11-2 combines with J gene TRBJ2-1, with 11 bases matching TRBD1. Germline assignment: CDR1 SGHAT and CDR2 FQNNGV. This CDR3 spans 15 amino acids. Trimming took 5 bases from V and 4 from J; bases not matched to a gene: 4. The CDR3 DNA reads TGTGCCAGCAGCCAAGGGACAGGGGGATACAATGAGCAGTTCTTC. Its protein is CASSQGTGGYNEQFF.

J is TRBJ1-6 and V is TRBV11-2, with a possible D match to TRBD1 (5 bases). The V gene lost 5 bases and the J gene lost 1 base, with 12 bases spanning the gap. Germline CDR1 is SGHAT and CDR2 is FQNNGV. The CDR3 length is 16 residues. The CDR3 reads CASSQGGASYNSPLHF. The CDR3 nucleotides are TGTGCCAGCAGCCAGGGAGGCGCTTCCTATAATTCACCCCTCCACTTT.

This clone was found a few times. V and J are TRBV25-1 and TRBJ1-6, with 7 positions matching TRBD1. The CDR3 spans 17 residues. The junction had 16 bases not matched to a gene; V was cut back by 6 bases and J by 8 bases. Germline V CDR1 and CDR2: MGHDK, SYGVNS. CDR3 sequence (DNA): TGTGCCAGCAGCGGCGGACAGGAGGGTTTCTGGGATTCACCCCTCCACTTT. It encodes CASSGGQEGFWDSPLHF.

The chain employs TRBV11-2 and TRBJ2-3, with TRBD2 matching over 9 bases. V lost 4 bases, J lost 6 bases, and 8 bases stayed unmatched. Germline V gene data show CDR1 as SGHAT and CDR2 as FQNNGV. The length of the CDR3 is 15 residues. CDR3 nucleotide sequence: TGTGCCAGCAGCTCGCAGGCGGGGGGGACCGATACGCAGTATTTT. Amino acids: CASSSQAGGTDTQYF.

Of note for this clone: At the DNA level, this CDR3 is encoded by other sequences in the same sample as well. The chain combines TRBV6-6 with TRBJ1-5, with 8 bases identical to TRBD1. V gave up 2 bases and J gave up 6 bases; unmatched junction bases: 3. CDR3 length: 14 residues. CDR1 and CDR2 from the germline V gene are MNHNY and SVGAGI (reference sequence). CDR3 coding DNA: TGTGCCAGCAGTTACGGACAGGGAGGTCAGCCCCAGCATTTT. Translated, it gives CASSYGQGGQPQHF.

CDR3: CASSESTGSYEQYF. The DNA of the CDR3 is TGTGCCAGCAGCGAATCGACAGGGAGCTACGAGCAGTACTTC. V usage is TRBV7-8 and J usage is TRBJ2-7, with TRBD1 matching 7 bases. The CDR3 is 14 amino acids. Germline assignment: CDR1 SGHVS and CDR2 FQNEAQ. Losses at the gene ends were 5 bases for V and 3 bases for J; bases not matched to a gene: 7.

The V and J genes are TRBV3-1 (or the pseudogene TRBV3-2) and TRBJ1-1; 9 bases line up with TRBD1. Germline-derived CDR1 and CDR2 are LGHDT and YNNKEL (reference sequence). V shed 3 bases and J 3 bases; nucleotides not matched to a gene: 2. CDR3 length: 14 amino acids. The CDR3: CASSHTGGYTEAFF. The CDR3 bases are TGTGCCAGCAGCCACACAGGGGGCTACACTGAAGCTTTCTTT.

The genes are TRBV24-1 and TRBJ2-1, with TRBD1 matching 8 bases. The germline V gene has CDR1 KGHDR and CDR2 SFDVKD. The CDR3 length is 13 residues. With V trimmed by 2 bases and J by 10 bases, 3 bases remained unmatched. The CDR3 DNA sequence: TGTGCCACCAGTGATTCGGGACAGGCGGAGCAGTTCTTC. Translating it yields CATSDSGQAEQFF.

The chain recombines TRBV27 with TRBJ2-2; D is uncertain. The CDR3 consists of 14 residues. V lost 6 bases and J lost 3, with 11 bases in between. CDR1 MNHEY and CDR2 SMNVEV come from the germline V gene (reference sequence). CDR3 in amino acids: CASRVDTYTGELFF. CDR3 in DNA: TGTGCCAGCAGGGTTGACACCTACACCGGGGAGCTGTTTTTT.

The V and J genes are TRBV21-1 and TRBJ1-2; the D segment call TRBD1 is taken from the table without a DNA check. TRBV21-1 is labeled a pseudogene. This CDR3 is built from 14 residues. DNA of the CDR3: TGTGCCAGCCCCGCCAGGTTCGTCTTTCAAGACTACACCTTC. This codes for CASPARFVFQDYTF.

This sequence joins TRBV30 and TRBJ1-1; 8 bases align to TRBD1. With 8 bases clipped from V and 3 bases from J, the junction kept 2 bases outside the gene matches. From germline, CDR1 is GTSNPN and CDR2 SVGIG (reference sequence). This CDR3 is 11 amino acids long. The CDR3 sequence is CATDRDTEAFF. The CDR3 DNA sequence: TGTGCCACGGACAGGGACACTGAAGCTTTCTTT.

This clone was counted only a few times. The chain joins TRBV3-1 (or the pseudogene TRBV3-2) to TRBJ1-5; maybe TRBD1 (5 bases). Per the germline V gene, CDR1 is LGHDT and CDR2 is YNNKEL (reference sequence). The V end was cut by 4 bases, the J end by 7 bases, with 20 bases between. The CDR3 runs to 16 residues. CDR3 nucleotide sequence: TGTGCCAGCAGCCGAGGCCAGGGTGGATTAGGACAGCCCCAGCATTTT. It encodes CASSRGQGGLGQPQHF.

The CDR3 coding sequence is TGTGCCAGTTATCGCTCCGGGACAGGGGGCGGCTACACCTTC. Its translation is CASYRSGTGGGYTF. The genes are TRBV2 and TRBJ1-2, with TRBD1 matching 12 bases. The CDR3 loop spans 14 amino acids. J was trimmed by 8 bases and V by 9 bases; bases with no gene match: 10. The germline CDR1 and CDR2 sequences are SNHLY and FYNNEI.

The J gene is TRBJ1-6, the V gene TRBV5-6; 7 bases fit TRBD1. With V trimmed by 0 bases and J by 4 bases, 7 bases remained unmatched. Germline loops: CDR1 SGHDT, CDR2 YYEEEE. The CDR3 is made up of 17 amino acids. Written as DNA, the CDR3 is TGTGCCAGCAGCTTGGAGTTTGGACAGGCATATAATTCACCCCTCCACTTT. Protein sequence: CASSLEFGQAYNSPLHF.

This sequence joins TRBV3-1 (or the pseudogene TRBV3-2) and TRBJ1-1; perhaps TRBD1 as D (6 bases). Trimming removed 4 bases from V and 10 bases from J, with 13 bases in between. The CDR3 sequence is 12 residues long. CDR1 and CDR2 from the germline V gene are LGHDT and YNNKEL (reference sequence). The CDR3, as DNA: TGTGCCAGCAGCCCGGTCCGAGGGGGAGCTTTCTTT. As protein: CASSPVRGGAFF.